This TCR beta chain originates from a study of beta chain features in type 1 diabetes. This clone was observed a handful of times. Antigen: not known. Study-wide findings and caveats: Type 1 diabetes patients had moderately but significantly shorter TCRB CDR3s in all four CD4+ subsets. HLA influence on TCRB rearrangement stayed unresolved here.

V was cut by 5 bases and J by 2 bases, with 11 bases left in between. The CDR3 consists of 14 residues. The germline CDR1 and CDR2 sequences are SGHTA and FQGNSA. A CD45RO/CCR7/CD25/CD127/CD95/CD27 panel sorted naive, central memory, regulatory and stem cell-like memory CD4+ cells. TCRB transcripts that were expressed got sequenced, as all of the isolated RNA had been reverse transcribed. The repertoire was sequenced with immunoSEQ multiplex PCR; TCRdb's copy has only in-frame clones and lacks some. The repertoire holds over 650,000 clones, with around 15% as singletons. This sequence was found in a man aged 18 to 30 with type 1 diabetes. Sequenced material: naive CD4+ T cells from blood. This rearrangement joins TRBV7-2 to TRBJ2-3; tentatively, D is TRBD1 (5 bases). CDR3 residues: CASSPDRFTDTQYF. CDR3 in DNA: TGTGCCAGCAGCCCCGACAGATTCACAGATACGCAGTATTTT.